One TCR beta chain is described in this entry. Its specific antigen is unknown. The record has no base qualities; no much larger clone is one base away. The sample is drawn from a study of persistence of HIV-infected CD4 T cells (dated by TCRdb to between 2020 and 2021). The study in broad terms: The median time the participants had spent on suppressive ART was less than 9 years. Peripheral blood samples of up to about 200 mL were taken at multiple time points, with the exception of a couple of participants who underwent leukapheresis at a single time point. Anti-CD3/anti-CD28 stimulation activated a higher proportion of cells, with a lower memory fraction, than antigen stimulation. The study isolated CMV- and HIV-1 Gag-responding CD4+ T cells from ART-treated individuals to examine antigen-driven clonal expansion of HIV-1-infected cells. The clonality of all cells in each sorted population was assessed by TCRbeta sequencing, whereas the clonality of infected cells was assessed by proviral sequencing. For the TCR cluster analysis across participants, fewer than 10 participants were included for CMV and over 5 participants for Gag.

The immunoSEQ hsTCRB assay version 4, run in survey mode, was used to sequence TCRbeta repertoires from genomic DNA. Genomic DNA was diluted to 10 ng/uL, using up to roughly 1 ug per sample for TCRbeta sequencing. For the original study's pipeline: ImmunoSeq Analyzer 3.0 was used for analysis of TCRbeta data, and diversity was computed on productive nucleotide rearrangements. The improved Chao index was used to estimate lower-bound TCR diversity, and the Gini coefficient was used to estimate clonality using the Immunarch R package. Different nucleotide rearrangements encoding the same CDR3beta amino acid sequence were treated as distinct clonotypes. Differential abundance analysis found TCRbeta sequences that were significantly enriched in antigen-responding cells compared with anti-CD3/anti-CD28-activated cells. GLIPH2 clustered TCRs by predicted peptide-MHC specificity, both within individual participants and across merged participant data sets. Here the immuneACCESS table is served through TCRdb, limited to in-frame sequences with V and J called. Missing clones are a known gap in these copies; in checked studies unresolved V genes cover under half, and the rest lacks a known reason. V, J and clone size reflect that table, while D and trimming were determined from the DNA. Present in this sample are tens of thousands of clones, more than 85% of which were seen just once. The top ten constitute about 1.7% of the sample.

The CDR3 spans 13 residues, from the cysteine through the phenylalanine. The entry retains the CDR3 DNA only, 39 bases that are in frame from base 1. V ends up 8 bases short and J 4 bases short, with an unmatched junction base count of 1. According to the germline V gene (reference sequence), CDR1 reads LNHDA and CDR2 reads SQIVND. Results the study describes overall, beyond this receptor: Within the same sorted populations, TCR oligoclonality correlated with proviral oligoclonality. Bulk TCR analyses could not be limited to the rare CMV-responding cells that actually contained HIV-1 proviruses. TCRbeta richness in CMV- and Gag-responding cells was significantly lower than in anti-CD3/anti-CD28-responding cells; CMV-responding cells had higher oligoclonality than CD3/CD28-stimulated and Gag-responding cells. Antigen-responding cells were enriched for degenerate expanded CDR3beta sequences, which suggests convergent selection of CD4+ responses to CMV and Gag. The study involved few individuals and tested only a limited range of antigens.

The treatment or condition label, as the study defines it: suppressive antiretroviral therapy. As a nonspecific positive control representing the CD4+ T cell repertoire, cells were stimulated with anti-CD3/anti-CD28 magnetic beads. Responding CD4+ T cells were sorted on the basis of upregulation of both CD40 ligand and CD69. Participants were HIV-1-infected adults who started suppressive ART during chronic infection. Plasma HIV-1 RNA had been undetectable (below 50 copies/mL) in participants for at least 4 years. To be included, participants needed a CD4+ T cell count above 400 cells/uL and a positive CMV serology. Before stimulation, PBMCs were isolated using density centrifugation and then depleted of CD8+ T cells. CD8-depleted PBMCs were stimulated for 15 to 20 hours with anti-CD28/CD49d costimulation, CD40-blocking antibody and enfuvirtide to prevent new infections. Cell sorting was done on a Beckman Coulter MoFlo Legacy or XDP sorter, and dead cells were excluded with propidium iodide. Genomic DNA was extracted with the QIAamp DNA Mini Kit for samples above one million cells, otherwise with the Quick-DNA Microprep Kit.

Rearrangement joined TRBV19 to TRBJ1-3, and 11 junctional nucleotides match TRBD1. The origin of this receptor is an adult man with HIV who was CMV-seropositive. The source material was CD4+ T cells sorted from PBMCs after roughly 18-hour stimulation, sampled from a patient who received antiretroviral therapy. What this sample's cell subset or site label stands for: CD40L+CD69+ CD4 T cells responding to anti-CD3/anti-CD28 beads, representing the overall repertoire. The DNA reads TGTGCCAGTTGGGACAGGGGGGGAAACACCATATATTTT. Translated, this is CASWDRGGNTIYF.